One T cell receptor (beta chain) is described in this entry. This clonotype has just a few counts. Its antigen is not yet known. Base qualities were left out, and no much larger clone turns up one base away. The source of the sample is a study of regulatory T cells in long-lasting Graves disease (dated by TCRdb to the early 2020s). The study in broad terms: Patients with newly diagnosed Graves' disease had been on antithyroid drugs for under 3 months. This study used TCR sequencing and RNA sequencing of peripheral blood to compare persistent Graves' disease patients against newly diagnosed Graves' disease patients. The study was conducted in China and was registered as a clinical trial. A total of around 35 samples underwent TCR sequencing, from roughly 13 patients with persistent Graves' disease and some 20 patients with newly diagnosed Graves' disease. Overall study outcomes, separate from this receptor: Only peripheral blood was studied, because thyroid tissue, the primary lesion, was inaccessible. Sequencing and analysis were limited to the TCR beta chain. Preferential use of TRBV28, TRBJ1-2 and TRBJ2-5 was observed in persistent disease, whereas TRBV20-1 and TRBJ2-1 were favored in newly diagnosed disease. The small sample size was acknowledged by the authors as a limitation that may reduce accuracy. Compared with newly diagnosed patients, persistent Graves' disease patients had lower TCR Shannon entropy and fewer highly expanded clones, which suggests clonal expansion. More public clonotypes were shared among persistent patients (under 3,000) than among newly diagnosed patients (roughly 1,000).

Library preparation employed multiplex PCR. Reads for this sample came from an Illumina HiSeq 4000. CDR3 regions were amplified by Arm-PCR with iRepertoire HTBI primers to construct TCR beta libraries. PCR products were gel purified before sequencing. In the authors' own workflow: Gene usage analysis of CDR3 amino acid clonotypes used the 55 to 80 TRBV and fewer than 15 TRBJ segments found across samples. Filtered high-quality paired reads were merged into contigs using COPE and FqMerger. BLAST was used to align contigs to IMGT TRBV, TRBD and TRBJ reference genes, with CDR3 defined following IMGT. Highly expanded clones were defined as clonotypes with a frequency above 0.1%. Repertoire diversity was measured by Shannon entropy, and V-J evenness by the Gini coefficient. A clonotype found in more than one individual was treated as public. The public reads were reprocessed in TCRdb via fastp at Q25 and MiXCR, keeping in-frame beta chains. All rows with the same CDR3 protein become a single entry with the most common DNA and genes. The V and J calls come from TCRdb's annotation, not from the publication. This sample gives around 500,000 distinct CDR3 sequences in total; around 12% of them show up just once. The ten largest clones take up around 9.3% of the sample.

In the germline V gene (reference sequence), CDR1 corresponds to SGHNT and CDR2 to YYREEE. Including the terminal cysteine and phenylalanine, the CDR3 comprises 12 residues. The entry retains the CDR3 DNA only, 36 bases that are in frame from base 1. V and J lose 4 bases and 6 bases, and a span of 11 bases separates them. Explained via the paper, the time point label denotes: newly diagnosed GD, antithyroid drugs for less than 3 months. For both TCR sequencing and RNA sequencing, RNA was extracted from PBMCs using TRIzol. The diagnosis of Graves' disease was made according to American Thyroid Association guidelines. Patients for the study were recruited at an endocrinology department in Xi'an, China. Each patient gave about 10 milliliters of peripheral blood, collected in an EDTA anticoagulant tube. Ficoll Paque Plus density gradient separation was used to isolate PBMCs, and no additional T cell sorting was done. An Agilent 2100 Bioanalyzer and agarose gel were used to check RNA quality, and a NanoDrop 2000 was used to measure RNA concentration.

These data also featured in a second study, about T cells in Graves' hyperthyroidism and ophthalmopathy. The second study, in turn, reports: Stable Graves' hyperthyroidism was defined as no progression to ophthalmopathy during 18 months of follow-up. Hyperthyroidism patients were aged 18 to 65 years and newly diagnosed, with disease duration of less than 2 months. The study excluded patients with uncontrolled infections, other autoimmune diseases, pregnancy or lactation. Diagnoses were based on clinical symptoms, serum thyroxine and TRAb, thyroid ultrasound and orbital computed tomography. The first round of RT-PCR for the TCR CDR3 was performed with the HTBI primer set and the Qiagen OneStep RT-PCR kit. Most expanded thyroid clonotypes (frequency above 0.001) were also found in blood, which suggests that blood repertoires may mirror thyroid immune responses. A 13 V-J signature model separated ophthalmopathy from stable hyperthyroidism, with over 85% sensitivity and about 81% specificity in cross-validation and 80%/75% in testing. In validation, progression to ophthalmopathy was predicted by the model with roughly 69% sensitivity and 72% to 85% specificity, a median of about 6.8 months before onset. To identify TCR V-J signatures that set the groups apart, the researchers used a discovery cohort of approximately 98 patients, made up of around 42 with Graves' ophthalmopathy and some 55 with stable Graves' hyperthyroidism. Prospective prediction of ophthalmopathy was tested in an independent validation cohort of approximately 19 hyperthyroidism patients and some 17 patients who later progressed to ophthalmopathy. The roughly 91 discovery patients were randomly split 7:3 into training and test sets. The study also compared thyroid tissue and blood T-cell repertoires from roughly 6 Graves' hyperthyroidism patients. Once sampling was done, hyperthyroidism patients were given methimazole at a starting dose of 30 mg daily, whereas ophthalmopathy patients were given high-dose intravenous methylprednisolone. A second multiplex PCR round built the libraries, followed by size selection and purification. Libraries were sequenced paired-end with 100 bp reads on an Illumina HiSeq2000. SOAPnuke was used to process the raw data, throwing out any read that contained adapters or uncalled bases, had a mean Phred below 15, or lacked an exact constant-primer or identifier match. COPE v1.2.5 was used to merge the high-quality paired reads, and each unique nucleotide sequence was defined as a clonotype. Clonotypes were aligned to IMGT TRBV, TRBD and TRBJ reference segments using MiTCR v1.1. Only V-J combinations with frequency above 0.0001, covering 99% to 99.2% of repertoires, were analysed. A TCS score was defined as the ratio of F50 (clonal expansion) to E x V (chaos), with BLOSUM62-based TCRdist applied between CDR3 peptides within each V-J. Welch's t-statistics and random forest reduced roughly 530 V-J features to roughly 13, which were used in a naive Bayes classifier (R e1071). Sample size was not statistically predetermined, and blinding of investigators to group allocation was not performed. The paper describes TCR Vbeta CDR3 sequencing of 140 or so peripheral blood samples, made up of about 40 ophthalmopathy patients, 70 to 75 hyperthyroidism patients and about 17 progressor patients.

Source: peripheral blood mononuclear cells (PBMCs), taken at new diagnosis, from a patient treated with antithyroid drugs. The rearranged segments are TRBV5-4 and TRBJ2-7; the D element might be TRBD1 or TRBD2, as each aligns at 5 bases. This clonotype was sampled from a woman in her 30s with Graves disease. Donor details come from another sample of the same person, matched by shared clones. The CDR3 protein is CASSGLGGEQYF. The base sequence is TGTGCCAGCAGCGGCCTTGGGGGCGAGCAGTACTTC.